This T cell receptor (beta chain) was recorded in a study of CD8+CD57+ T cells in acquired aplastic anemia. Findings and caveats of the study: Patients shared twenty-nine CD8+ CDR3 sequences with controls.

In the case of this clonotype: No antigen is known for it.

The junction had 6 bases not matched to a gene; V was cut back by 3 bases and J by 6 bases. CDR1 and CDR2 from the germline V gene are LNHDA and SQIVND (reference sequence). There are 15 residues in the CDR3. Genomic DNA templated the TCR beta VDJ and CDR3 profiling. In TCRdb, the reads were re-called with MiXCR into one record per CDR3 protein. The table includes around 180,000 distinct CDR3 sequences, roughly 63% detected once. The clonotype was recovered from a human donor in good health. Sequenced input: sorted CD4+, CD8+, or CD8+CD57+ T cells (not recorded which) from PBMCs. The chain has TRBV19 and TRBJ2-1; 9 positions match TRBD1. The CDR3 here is CASSIDRGIVNEQFF. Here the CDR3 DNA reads TGTGCCAGTAGTATCGACAGGGGGATCGTCAATGAGCAGTTCTTC.